This T cell receptor beta chain was recovered during a study of shared clonotypes between healthy human individuals. The run depth of the assay was deep. Here immunoSEQ multiplex PCR was the method, and the copy in TCRdb shows in-frame clones only, minus some. The sample yields a few hundred thousand clones, roughly 91% seen once. This CDR3 comprises 12 residues. The germline V gene has CDR1 SEHNR and CDR2 FQNEAQ (reference sequence). V was trimmed by 6 bases and J by 8 bases, leaving 11 bases between them. The V and J genes are TRBV7-9 and TRBJ1-5, with D uncertain. Sequenced sample: memory CD8+ T cells sorted from blood. Subset specified: CD45RO+ cells pooled with CCR7-negative TemRA cells. The sequence derives from a man between 18 and 35 years old in good health. The CDR3 region is CASSLSDEPQHF. The CDR3, as DNA: TGTGCCAGCAGTTTAAGTGATGAGCCCCAGCATTTT.